This T cell receptor (beta chain) was sequenced in a study of T-cell reconstitution after alpha-beta-depleted transplantation in children. Unique molecular identifiers were incorporated during preparation of the TCRbeta library. TCRdb fed the PCR reads into MiXCR, producing one record per CDR3 protein. The sample shows some 490,000 distinct CDR3 sequences, around 13% of them seen only once. This CDR3 is 18 amino acids long. This TCR was recovered from a human donor who donated a stem cell graft to a child with combined immunodeficiency. The V call is TRBV21-1, the J call TRBJ2-7; the table's D call, TRBD2, was not checked against the DNA. TRBV21-1 is given as a pseudogene. Sample: PBMCs from the stem cell graft donor, taken from the stem cell graft. CDR3 in DNA: TGTGCCAGCAGCAATAGCGGGACTAGCGGGAGGGCCGCCTACGAGCAGTACTTC. It encodes CASSNSGTSGRAAYEQYF.